This T cell receptor beta chain was captured by sequencing in a study of T cell responses to AZD1222 COVID-19 vaccine. The CDR3 consists of 14 residues. Losses at the gene ends were 6 bases for V and 7 bases for J; bases not matched to a gene: 11. Germline CDR1 is MNHEY and CDR2 is SVGAGI. Libraries were prepared by immunoSEQ multiplex PCR; TCRdb keeps only in-frame clonotypes and omits some of them. Of 110,000 or so clones in the sample, roughly 91% were seen once. Overall study findings and caveats: An increase in Spike-specific TCR breadth and depth was observed after two AZD1222 doses. Mapped onto spike, vaccine-associated CD4 TCRs spanned it and were dominant at 160-218 and 743-854. Only six AZD1222 recipients tested seropositive at baseline.

Comments on this clone: Its antigen remains unknown.

The specimen comprised peripheral blood, sampled on day 0 of AZD1222 vaccination. The V gene is TRBV6-5, the J gene TRBJ2-7; 8 nucleotides agree with TRBD2. The receptor was isolated from an adult in good health. CDR3 nucleotide sequence: TGTGCCAGCAGGGACGTCGGGAGGGGGAATGAGCAGTACTTC. Translating it yields CASRDVGRGNEQYF.